This paragraph reports one T cell receptor (beta chain). The data were obtained in a study of CD8 T cells in ankylosing spondylitis. In making TCR beta libraries, quantitative 5'-RACE with molecular barcodes was used. TCRdb used MiXCR to reprocess the 5' RACE reads, holding one entry per CDR3 protein. Among roughly 120,000 distinct CDR3 sequences listed, roughly 6.6% were seen once. CDR1 and CDR2 (germline): SEHNR, FQNEAQ (reference sequence). Trimming shortened V by 3 bases and J by 5 bases, and 13 bases separated the two germline ends. This CDR3 spans 14 amino acids. The receptor was isolated from a male donor with ankylosing spondylitis or in good health (not recorded which). Sequenced: blood, either unsorted or a sorted T cell fraction (not recorded which). The rearrangement joins TRBV7-9 to TRBJ1-1; no definite D call. This chain's CDR3 is CASSLNLEGTEAFF. The CDR3 coding sequence is TGTGCCAGCAGCTTGAACCTTGAGGGAACTGAAGCTTTCTTT.